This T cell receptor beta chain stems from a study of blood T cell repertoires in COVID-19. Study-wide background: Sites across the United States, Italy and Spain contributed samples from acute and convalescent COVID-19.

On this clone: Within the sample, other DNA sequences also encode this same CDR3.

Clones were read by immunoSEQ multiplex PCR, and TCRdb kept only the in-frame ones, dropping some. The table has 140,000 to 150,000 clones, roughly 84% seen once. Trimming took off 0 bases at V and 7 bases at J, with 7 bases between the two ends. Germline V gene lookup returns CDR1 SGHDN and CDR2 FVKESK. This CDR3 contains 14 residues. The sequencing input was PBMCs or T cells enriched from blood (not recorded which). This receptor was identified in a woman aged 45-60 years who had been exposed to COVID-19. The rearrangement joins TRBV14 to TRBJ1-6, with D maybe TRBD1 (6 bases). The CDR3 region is CASSQETGNSPLHF. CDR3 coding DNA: TGTGCCAGCAGCCAAGAGACAGGCAATTCACCCCTCCACTTT.